One sample yielded the 27 T cell receptor beta chains listed below, sequenced in a study of T cell repertoires in urothelial bladder cancer. Libraries were prepared by immunoSEQ multiplex PCR; TCRdb keeps only in-frame clonotypes and omits some of them. The sample consists of fewer than 15,000 clones, around two thirds of them appearing once. What was sequenced was tumor-infiltrating cells from bladder cancer. The receptors shown here come from a human donor with urothelial carcinoma.

This chain links TRBV7-9 with TRBJ1-4, with D tentatively TRBD1 (6 bases). CDR1 SEHNR and CDR2 FQNEAQ come from the germline V gene (reference sequence). The CDR3 sequence is 15 residues long. V shed 3 bases and J shed 7 bases, with 15 bases lying between them. This CDR3 is CASSLRKQGGEKLFF. The CDR3 nucleotides read TGTGCCAGCAGCTTGCGTAAACAGGGAGGTGAAAAACTGTTTTTT.

This clone occurred a few times. The chain combines TRBV2 with TRBJ2-3; 8 nucleotides agree with TRBD1. The junction had 4 bases not matched to a gene; V was cut back by 8 bases and J by 0 bases. The CDR3 totals 14 residues. The V gene's germline CDR1 is SNHLY and CDR2 FYNNEI. The CDR3 spells CASATGASTDTQYF. CDR3 in DNA: TGTGCCAGCGCGACAGGGGCTAGCACAGATACGCAGTATTTT.

This clone was observed a few times. V and J are TRBV6-1 and TRBJ2-2, with D unclear. Germline V gives CDR1 MNHNS, CDR2 SASEGT. Trimming removed 5 bases from V and 6 bases from J, with 7 bases in between. There are 12 residues in the CDR3. In DNA, the CDR3 is TGTGCCAGCAGTCTCGAGGCCGGGGAGCTGTTTTTT. Translated, it gives CASSLEAGELFF.

The chain has TRBV19 and TRBJ2-7; the match to TRBD2 covers 7 bases. CDR3 length: 15 amino acids. The J segment lost 2 bases and the V segment lost 3 bases, leaving 7 bases of the junction unmatched. The V gene's germline CDR1 is LNHDA and CDR2 SQIVND (reference sequence). The CDR3 DNA sequence: TGTGCCAGTAGTATGGTAGAAGCGGGGACCTACGAGCAGTACTTC. Its protein product is CASSMVEAGTYEQYF.

On this clone itself: This sample also contains other DNA sequences that code for the same CDR3. The chain couples TRBV5-5 to TRBJ2-1; weak D call: TRBD2 (6 bases). The CDR3 length is 14 residues. Germline lookup yields CDR1 SGHKS and CDR2 YYEKEE (reference sequence). With 3 bases removed from V and 4 bases from J, the gap between germline ends came to 11 bases. The CDR3 DNA reads TGTGCCAGCAGCTCCGGAGGGGTGTACAATGAGCAGTTCTTC. It is translated as CASSSGGVYNEQFF.

The rearrangement joins TRBV4-1 to TRBJ1-4; 7 nucleotides match TRBD1. After removal of 0 bases from V and 7 bases from J, the junction contained 8 bases not matched to a gene. Germline CDR1 is MGHRA and CDR2 is YSYEKL. The CDR3 covers 16 residues. CDR3 DNA sequence: TGCGCCAGCAGCCAAGATTGGAGGGGGCAAAGTGAAAAACTGTTTTTT. Translating gives CASSQDWRGQSEKLFF.

The chain links TRBV29-1 to TRBJ1-2; D is uncertain. CDR1 and CDR2 (germline): SQVTM, ANQGSEA. V was trimmed by 2 bases and J by 7 bases, leaving 14 bases between them. CDR3 length: 13 amino acids. The CDR3 nucleotides read TGCAGCGTTGAAAAGGTCCTAGAAGGTGGCTACACCTTC. It is translated as CSVEKVLEGGYTF.

The chain combines TRBV19 with TRBJ2-3; TRBD1 might be the D (6 bases). There are 16 residues in the CDR3. Trimming pared 6 bases from V and 4 bases from J, leaving 20 bases between. Germline V CDR1 and CDR2: LNHDA, SQIVND (reference sequence). The CDR3 reads CASSFPTGSGADTQYF. The CDR3 region has the DNA TGTGCCAGTAGCTTCCCTACAGGGAGTGGCGCAGATACGCAGTATTTT. Looking up the rest from reference TRBV19 and TRBJ2-3 gives the full variable domain: DGGITQSPKYLFRKEGQNVTLSCEQNLNHDAMYWYRQDPGQGLRLIYYSQIVNDFQKGDIAEGYSVSREKKESFPLTVTSAQKNPTAFYLCASSFPTGSGADTQYFGPGTRLTVL.

The chain employs TRBV7-8 and TRBJ2-3, with TRBD2 identical over 10 bases. Trimming at V came to 3 bases and at J to 5 bases, leaving 5 bases not matched to a gene. CDR3 size: 15 residues. From germline, CDR1 is SGHVS and CDR2 FQNEAQ. CDR3 loop: CASSFERGGRDTQYF. The CDR3 DNA reads as TGTGCCAGCAGCTTCGAGCGGGGGGGGAGAGATACGCAGTATTTT. The full variable domain, rest sourced from reference TRBV7-8 and TRBJ2-3, is GAGVSQSPRYKVAKRGQDVALRCDPISGHVSLFWYQQALGQGPEFLTYFQNEAQLDKSGLPSDRFFAERPEGSVSTLKIQRTQQEDSAVYLCASSFERGGRDTQYFGPGTRLTVL.

In its sample, this clone was seen a few times. V gene TRBV27 combines with J gene TRBJ1-5; D perhaps matches TRBD1 (6 bases). Trimming stripped 7 bases from V and 0 bases from J, with 10 bases between. The CDR3 covers 14 residues. Germline V gives CDR1 MNHEY, CDR2 SMNVEV (reference sequence). The CDR3 reads CASKGVNSNQPQHF. CDR3 bases: TGTGCCAGCAAGGGGGTCAATAGCAATCAGCCCCAGCATTTT.

The J gene is TRBJ2-3, the V gene TRBV9; 13 nucleotides line up with TRBD2. V lost 4 bases and J lost 2; bases outside the gene matches: 7. The CDR3 covers 17 residues. Looked up from germline, CDR1 is SGDLS and CDR2 is YYNGEE. The chain's CDR3 is CASSPLAGGINTDTQYF. The DNA for the CDR3 is TGTGCCAGCAGCCCACTAGCGGGGGGGATTAACACAGATACGCAGTATTTT.

V gene TRBV6-6 combines with J gene TRBJ2-3; TRBD1 aligns across 7 bases. The CDR3 spans 15 residues. Trimming took 2 bases from V and 1 from J; bases not matched to a gene: 3. Germline loops: CDR1 MNHNY, CDR2 SVGAGI (reference sequence). CDR3 in amino acids: CASSYAGGGTDTQYF. The DNA for the CDR3 is TGTGCCAGCAGTTACGCAGGGGGTGGCACAGATACGCAGTATTTT.

The chain links TRBV11-2 to TRBJ2-1; D unresolved. This CDR3 is 12 amino acids long. Germline CDR1 is SGHAT and CDR2 is FQNNGV. V was shortened by 2 bases and J by 6 bases, with 5 bases between the two germline ends. The CDR3 bases are TGTGCCAGCAGCTTATTCCCCAATGAGCAGTTCTTC. Protein product: CASSLFPNEQFF. Full variable domain (remainder filled in from reference TRBV11-2 and TRBJ2-1): EAGVAQSPRYKIIEKRQSVAFWCNPISGHATLYWYQQILGQGPKLLIQFQNNGVVDDSQLPKDRFSAERLKGVDSTLKIQPAKLEDSAVYLCASSLFPNEQFFGPGTRLTVL.

The table lists this clone with a few counts. The V gene is TRBV27, the J gene TRBJ1-6; D unclear. Germline loops: CDR1 MNHEY, CDR2 SMNVEV (reference sequence). Between the trimmed V and J ends, which lost 5 bases and 0 bases, there was a span of 8 bases. The CDR3 extends over 15 amino acids. As DNA, the CDR3 is TGTGCCAGCAGTCCGCTGAGCTCCTATAATTCACCCCTCCACTTT. Its translation is CASSPLSSYNSPLHF.

The chain joins TRBV7-9 to TRBJ1-2; TRBD1 aligns across 10 bases. Germline CDR1 reads SEHNR; CDR2 reads FQNEAQ (reference sequence). The V gene end was trimmed by 4 bases and the J gene end by 6 bases; junction bases not matched to a gene: 2. The CDR3 is 13 residues long. CDR3 nucleotides: TGTGCCAGCAGCTCCGACAGGGGGCATGGCTACACCTTC. Amino acids: CASSSDRGHGYTF.

The chain carries TRBV5-4 and TRBJ2-5, with D perhaps matching TRBD1 (6 bases). The CDR3 totals 13 residues. The V and J ends lost 4 bases and 2 bases respectively, with 9 bases between them. Per the germline V gene, CDR1 is SGHNT and CDR2 is YYREEE (reference sequence). This CDR3 is CASSRTVQETQYF. The CDR3, as DNA: TGTGCCAGCAGCCGGACAGTTCAAGAGACCCAGTACTTC.

The J gene is TRBJ1-2, the V gene TRBV6-5, with D unresolved. V gave up 4 bases and J gave up 5 bases, with 5 bases separating them. The CDR3 consists of 11 residues. The germline V gene has CDR1 MNHEY and CDR2 SVGAGI. The CDR3 nucleotides read TGTGCCAGCAGTTCATTGTATGGCTACACCTTC. This translates into CASSSLYGYTF.

This clone was counted between two and nine times. The V gene is TRBV11-2, the J gene TRBJ1-2; 9 nucleotides match TRBD1. Germline V gene data show CDR1 as SGHAT and CDR2 as FQNNGV. V lost 2 bases, J lost 7 bases, and 5 bases stayed unmatched. This CDR3 spans 14 amino acids. For the CDR3, the DNA is TGTGCCAGCAGCTTACGACAGGGGGAGATTGGCTACACCTTC. Its protein is CASSLRQGEIGYTF.

The CDR3 here is CASSAQGLYNEQFF. The CDR3 nucleotides read TGTGCCAGCAGTGCTCAGGGTCTTTACAATGAGCAGTTCTTC. The chain uses TRBV2 and TRBJ2-1, with a possible D match to TRBD1 (5 bases). The germline gives CDR1 SNHLY, CDR2 FYNNEI. CDR3 size: 14 residues. V was shortened by 4 bases and J by 4 bases, with 11 bases between the two germline ends. The complete variable domain, with remaining parts taken from reference TRBV2 and TRBJ2-1, reads EPEVTQTPSHQVTQMGQEVILRCVPISNHLYFYWYRQILGQKVEFLVSFYNNEISEKSEIFDDQFSVERPDGSNFTLKIRSTKLEDSAMYFCASSAQGLYNEQFFGPGTRLTVL.

Only one count was recorded for this clone. The chain carries TRBV6-5 and TRBJ2-1; D is possibly TRBD2 (6 bases). V was trimmed by 2 bases and J by 5 bases, leaving 7 bases between them. The CDR3 loop spans 13 amino acids. Germline V CDR1 and CDR2: MNHEY, SVGAGI. CDR3 bases: TGTGCCAGCAGTTACGGGAGGCACAATGAGCAGTTCTTC. This encodes CASSYGRHNEQFF.

The rearrangement joins TRBV6-6 to TRBJ2-1; D is possibly TRBD2 (5 bases). V was shortened by 6 bases and J by 6 bases, with 9 bases between the two germline ends. The CDR3 is 12 residues long. Germline V lookup: CDR1 MNHNY, CDR2 SVGAGI (reference sequence). CDR3 region: CASSPTSNEQFF. In DNA form, the CDR3 reads TGTGCCAGCAGCCCCACTAGCAATGAGCAGTTCTTC.

By share of the sample, this clone is medium-sized. The V gene is TRBV2, the J gene TRBJ2-5; no clear D gene. The CDR3 spans 11 residues. Trimming pared 6 bases from V and 5 bases from J, leaving 7 bases between. Germline CDR1 and CDR2: SNHLY and FYNNEI. The CDR3, as DNA: TGTGCCAGCAGGCTGATTGAGACCCAGTACTTC. Residues: CASRLIETQYF.

This clone was seen a few times. This sequence joins TRBV4-1 and TRBJ1-3; D remains unclear. The germline gives CDR1 MGHRA, CDR2 YSYEKL. This CDR3 is 15 amino acids long. The V and J ends lost 0 bases and 0 bases respectively, with 6 bases between them. CDR3: CASSQERPSGNTIYF. Here the CDR3 DNA reads TGCGCCAGCAGCCAAGAACGGCCCTCTGGAAACACCATATATTTT.

CDR3 bases: TGTGCCAGCAGTCCAAGACAGCCCAGCTCCTACAATGAGCAGTTCTTC. It is translated as CASSPRQPSSYNEQFF. The chain couples TRBV27 to TRBJ2-1; D might be TRBD1 (5 bases). In germline, CDR1 is MNHEY, CDR2 SMNVEV (reference sequence). V lost 5 bases to trimming and J lost 0 bases, with 14 bases between them. The CDR3 spans 16 residues.

V gene TRBV5-4 combines with J gene TRBJ2-3; 8 bases agree with TRBD2. The germline CDR1 and CDR2 sequences are SGHNT and YYREEE (reference sequence). V lost 0 bases, J lost 3 bases, and 6 bases stayed unmatched. The CDR3 is made up of 16 amino acids. CDR3 protein: CASSLAVGTRTDTQYF. For the CDR3, the DNA is TGTGCCAGCAGCTTGGCCGTGGGGACTAGAACAGATACGCAGTATTTT.

This chain connects TRBV19 to TRBJ1-1; perhaps TRBD1 as D (5 bases). The V gene lost 0 bases and the J gene lost 5 bases, with 7 bases spanning the gap. The CDR3 consists of 13 residues. Germline V gives CDR1 LNHDA, CDR2 SQIVND (reference sequence). CDR3 DNA sequence: TGTGCCAGTAGTATAGAGGGGCGAACTGAAGCTTTCTTT. Protein product: CASSIEGRTEAFF.

This chain links TRBV4-3 with TRBJ2-1, with TRBD1 matching 10 bases. Trimming cost V 8 bases and J 1 base; bases outside gene matches: 2. There are 14 residues in the CDR3. Germline V lookup: CDR1 LGHNA, CDR2 YSLEER. The CDR3 spells CASQDRGSYNEQFF. The DNA for the CDR3 is TGCGCCAGCCAGGACAGGGGGTCCTACAATGAGCAGTTCTTC.